These 13 T cell receptor beta chains came from one sample sequenced in a study of T cell repertoires in cytomegalovirus infection. Which antigens these TCRs recognize remains unknown. TCRdb processed the reads anew with MiXCR; each CDR3 protein has one entry. The sample includes around 130,000 distinct CDR3 sequences, under 30% of them seen just once. Sequenced sample: PBMCs, sequenced either directly or after in vitro stimulation (not recorded which). Receptor source: a human donor in good health (CMV status not recorded). Some clones in this sample may be carry-over from other donors' samples.

This clonotype was seen ten or more times. The chain has TRBV7-2 and TRBJ2-1; 13 bases match TRBD2. The trim removed 5 bases at V and 4 bases at J, leaving 5 bases unmatched. CDR3 length: 16 amino acids. The V gene's germline CDR1 is SGHTA and CDR2 FQGNSA. The chain's CDR3 is CASSIPTSGRYNEQFF. The CDR3 DNA reads as TGTGCCAGCAGCATACCGACTAGCGGGAGGTACAATGAGCAGTTCTTC.

In this sample, this clonotype turned up a few times. The rearrangement joins TRBV7-2 to TRBJ1-2, with D possibly being TRBD1 (5 bases). CDR3 length: 14 residues. Germline V CDR1 and CDR2: SGHTA, FQGNSA. Trimming pared 5 bases from V and 7 bases from J, leaving 17 bases between. The CDR3 region is CASSPMAEGFGYTF. In nucleotides, the CDR3 is TGTGCCAGCAGCCCCATGGCGGAGGGGTTTGGCTACACCTTC.

This clonotype showed up just a few times. The chain has TRBV5-6 and TRBJ2-7, with TRBD1 matching 9 bases. This CDR3 is 14 amino acids long. Germline V gene sequence: CDR1 SGHDT, CDR2 YYEEEE. CDR3 sequence: CASRLGQGLAEQYV. The CDR3 DNA is TGTGCCAGCAGATTGGGACAGGGCCTTGCCGAGCAGTACGTC.

This clonotype was found many times. The gene calls are TRBV6-6 and TRBJ1-1, with a weak D call TRBD1 (5 bases). V gave up 2 bases and J gave up 6 bases, with 10 bases separating them. CDR3 length: 13 amino acids. Germline CDR1 reads MNHNY; CDR2 reads SVGAGI (reference sequence). The CDR3 is CASSYTGGSEAFF. CDR3 in DNA: TGTGCCAGCAGTTACACTGGGGGGTCTGAAGCTTTCTTT.

This sequence joins TRBV15 and TRBJ1-5; the D is unclear. The ends were cut back, 0 bases at V and 9 bases at J, with 6 bases in the middle. Germline assignment: CDR1 LNHNV and CDR2 YYDKDF (reference sequence). There are 12 residues in the CDR3. The chain's CDR3 is CATSRDQWPQHF. The CDR3 bases are TGTGCCACCAGCAGAGACCAGTGGCCCCAGCATTTT.

This chain connects TRBV7-2 to TRBJ1-1; no clear D gene. From germline, CDR1 is SGHTA and CDR2 FQGNSA. The CDR3 spans 11 residues. V was cut by 2 bases and J by 7 bases, with 5 bases left in between. CDR3 in DNA: TGTGCCAGCAGCTTAAGGATTGAAGCTTTCTTT. Translating gives CASSLRIEAFF. The variable domain in full, completed from reference TRBV7-2 and TRBJ1-1, reads GAGVSQSPSNKVTEKGKDVELRCDPISGHTALYWYRQSLGQGLEFLIYFQGNSAPDKSGLPSDRFSAERTGGSVSTLTIQRTQQEDSAVYLCASSLRIEAFFGQGTRLTVV.

This clonotype came up many times. V usage is TRBV7-6 and J usage is TRBJ2-5; D possibly corresponds to TRBD2 (7 bases). Germline V gives CDR1 SGHVS, CDR2 FNYEAQ. The V end lost 2 bases, the J end lost 2 bases, and 18 bases lay between the germline ends. The CDR3 extends over 17 amino acids. The CDR3 bases are TGTGCCAGCAGCTTAAGGATGTTAGGGGGAGGGCAAGAGACCCAGTACTTC. Amino acid sequence: CASSLRMLGGGQETQYF.

This clonotype was picked up a small number of times. The chain employs TRBV6-1 and TRBJ2-2; TRBD2 matches at 9 bases. CDR1 is MNHNS, CDR2 SASEGT, per germline. Trimming took 1 base from V and 4 from J; bases not matched to a gene: 7. This CDR3 is 17 amino acids long. CDR3 protein: CASSEVAGGVSTGELFF. CDR3 sequence (DNA): TGTGCCAGCAGTGAAGTTGCGGGAGGGGTGAGCACCGGGGAGCTGTTTTTT.

Ten or more counts support this clonotype. The CDR3 coding sequence is TGTGCCAGCAGTGTCGGGTGGGACACTGAAGCTTTCTTT. Translation gives CASSVGWDTEAFF. The V gene is TRBV28, the J gene TRBJ1-1; D remains ambiguous. From germline, CDR1 is MDHEN and CDR2 SYDVKM. The CDR3 sequence is 13 residues long. The V end lost 5 bases, the J end lost 3 bases, and 10 bases lay between the germline ends.

This clonotype was found many times. The chain combines TRBV7-8 with TRBJ2-1, with D unclear. The CDR3 covers 15 residues. The ends were cut back, 4 bases at V and 0 bases at J, with 10 bases in the middle. The germline V gene encodes CDR1 SGHVS and CDR2 FQNEAQ. CDR3 nucleotides: TGTGCCAGCAGCTCCGGACGGACCTCCTACAATGAGCAGTTCTTC. As protein: CASSSGRTSYNEQFF.

The rearrangement joins TRBV19 to TRBJ2-3; 13 bases align to TRBD2. This CDR3 contains 17 residues. Germline-derived CDR1 and CDR2 are LNHDA and SQIVND (reference sequence). The V and J ends lost 5 bases and 3 bases, in that order; junction bases with no gene match: 8. The DNA for the CDR3 is TGTGCCAGTAGTGCAAGAAGGACTAGCGGGAGTACAGATACGCAGTATTTT. This translates into CASSARRTSGSTDTQYF.

This clonotype occurred a few times. The chain employs TRBV20-1 and TRBJ2-7; TRBD2 matches at 8 bases. This CDR3 region has 13 residues. Germline V gene data show CDR1 as DFQATT and CDR2 as SNEGSKA (reference sequence). The J segment lost 3 bases and the V segment lost 6 bases, leaving 7 bases of the junction unmatched. The DNA of the CDR3 is TGCAGTGCGCCCCGGGGGGGCAACTACGAGCAGTACTTC. Its translation: CSAPRGGNYEQYF.

This clonotype was observed many times. V is TRBV7-3 and J is TRBJ2-1; 11 bases map to TRBD2. V lost 5 bases and J lost 9; bases outside the gene matches: 12. The CDR3 is 16 amino acids. The germline CDR1 and CDR2 sequences are SGHTA and FQGTGA. CDR3 bases: TGTGCCAGCAGCCGCGTGGGGACTAGCGGCGACGCTGAGCAGTTCTTC. This translates into CASSRVGTSGDAEQFF.